The clone carrying this T cell receptor (beta chain) has at least ten counts. Its specificity is unknown. The CDR3 covers 13 residues. The V end lost 3 bases, the J end lost 7 bases, and 10 bases lay between the germline ends. Germline V gene data show CDR1 as SGHAT and CDR2 as FQNNGV. 5'RACE with 10-nucleotide random UMIs produced the cDNA. Over 160 million TCR-beta sequences (from 15-18 subjects) were yielded by each sequencing run. A single record per CDR3 protein comes from TCRdb applying MiXCR to the 5' RACE reads. This table has 55,000 to 70,000 distinct CDR3 sequences, around 5% appearing once. These data come from a study of neurological immune-mediated disorders. Study-level points and caveats: TCR clonal expansion peaked in HTLV-1-associated myelopathy patients and was lowest in multiple sclerosis patients.

This TCR was recovered from a human donor with multiple sclerosis. The donor label of this sample is uncertain. This chain uses TRBV11-2 with TRBJ2-1; unclear D gene. Sequences were obtained from PBMCs. CDR3 nucleotide sequence: TGTGCCAGCAGCTTCCGCCTCGGGAATGAGCAGTTCTTC. This gives the protein CASSFRLGNEQFF.